Detailed here is one T cell receptor (beta chain). Its antigen is not known. This sample was taken from a study of monozygotic twins with inflammatory bowel disease. Findings and limits, study-wide: Using the inverse Simpson index, IBD patients had lower TCRbeta diversity than healthy co-twins.

The CDR3 spans 13 residues. In germline, CDR1 is KGHSH, CDR2 LQKENI. TCRdb re-called the 5' RACE reads; every CDR3 protein appears as one record, without DNA. The sample table sets out approximately 340,000 distinct CDR3 sequences. The J gene is TRBJ1-1, the V gene TRBV18; TCRdb's D call of TRBD1 is untestable without DNA. Sequenced material: blood. This TCR was recovered from a human donor with ulcerative colitis or Crohn's disease, or a healthy co-twin of an affected twin (not recorded which). The CDR3: CASSPSRDTEAFF.